A selection of T cell receptor beta chains follows, all from one sample in a study of blood T cell repertoires in COVID-19. Repertoires were generated with immunoSEQ multiplex PCR, while TCRdb's copy carries only in-frame clones and drops some. Of just over 90,000 clones detected, approximately 86% appear once; the ten largest clones hold roughly a sixth. The sample consisted of peripheral blood. These receptors were obtained from a woman older than 75 with acute or convalescent COVID-19. Both conserved end residues are part of each CDR3. The order of the fields is CDR3 DNA, CDR3 protein, D gene, V gene, J gene, clone size, CDR3 length. A D gene is named only where the DNA matches it firmly. The size field is filled for only some rows; it gives once, few, many or a size class.

CDR3 DNA: TGTGCCAGCAGCTTAGGGTCCCAACAGGGATGGGGCACAGATACGCAGTATTTT
CDR3 protein: CASSLGSQQGWGTDTQYF
D gene: -
V gene: TRBV11-3
J gene: TRBJ2-3
clone size: -
CDR3 length: 18

CDR3 DNA: TGTGCCAGAAGCGGTCAGGGTTTTTTTGTCTACGAGCAGTACTTC
CDR3 protein: CARSGQGFFVYEQYF
D gene: -
V gene: TRBV5-3
J gene: TRBJ2-7
clone size: -
CDR3 length: 15

CDR3 DNA: TGTGTCAGCAGTGAACAAGCGGGGCGAACCTACGAGCAGTACTTC
CDR3 protein: CVSSEQAGRTYEQYF
D gene: TRBD2
V gene: TRBV6-4
J gene: TRBJ2-7
clone size: -
CDR3 length: 15

CDR3 DNA: TGTGCCTGGAGCGGAGGACAGGGTTCGGGTGAAGCTTTCTTT
CDR3 protein: CAWSGGQGSGEAFF
D gene: TRBD1
V gene: TRBV30
J gene: TRBJ1-1
clone size: -
CDR3 length: 14

CDR3 DNA: TGTGCCAGCAGCCCACTAGCGGGGGGGATCACCGGGGAGCTGTTTTTT
CDR3 protein: CASSPLAGGITGELFF
D gene: TRBD2
V gene: TRBV11-2
J gene: TRBJ2-2
clone size: -
CDR3 length: 16

CDR3 DNA: TGTGCCAGCAGCTTAGCTAGCGGGGGGAGCTCCTACAATGAGCAGTTCTTC
CDR3 protein: CASSLASGGSSYNEQFF
D gene: TRBD2
V gene: TRBV7-2
J gene: TRBJ2-1
clone size: -
CDR3 length: 17

CDR3 DNA: TGTGCCAGCAGCGCGACAGGGTCGGGCAATCAGCCCCAGCATTTT
CDR3 protein: CASSATGSGNQPQHF
D gene: TRBD1
V gene: TRBV9
J gene: TRBJ1-5
clone size: -
CDR3 length: 15

CDR3 DNA: TGTGCCAGCAGTTCGGGACAGGGTAGGGGCTACGAGCAGTACTTC
CDR3 protein: CASSSGQGRGYEQYF
D gene: TRBD1
V gene: TRBV6-5
J gene: TRBJ2-7
clone size: -
CDR3 length: 15

CDR3 DNA: TGTGCCAGCAGCCGGGCCCCCTCTGAAAAACTGTTTTTT
CDR3 protein: CASSRAPSEKLFF
D gene: -
V gene: TRBV7-8
J gene: TRBJ1-4
clone size: -
CDR3 length: 13

CDR3 DNA: TGTGCCAGCAGCTTCCGTGAGCAGTTCTTC
CDR3 protein: CASSFREQFF
D gene: -
V gene: TRBV11-2
J gene: TRBJ2-1
clone size: -
CDR3 length: 10

CDR3 DNA: TGTGCCTGGATTTCGGCGGGAGAATTTAACTATGGCTACACCTTC
CDR3 protein: CAWISAGEFNYGYTF
D gene: -
V gene: TRBV30
J gene: TRBJ1-2
clone size: -
CDR3 length: 15

CDR3 DNA: TGTGCCAGCTCACCAGGGCTAGCGGGGGACCTTCTCGGGGAGCTGTTTTTT
CDR3 protein: CASSPGLAGDLLGELFF
D gene: TRBD2
V gene: TRBV18
J gene: TRBJ2-2
clone size: -
CDR3 length: 17

CDR3 DNA: TGTGCCAGCAGCAGGACAGGGGGCTATGAGCAGTTCTTC
CDR3 protein: CASSRTGGYEQFF
D gene: TRBD1
V gene: TRBV7-2
J gene: TRBJ2-1
clone size: few
CDR3 length: 13

CDR3 DNA: TGTGCCAGCAGCCAAGATCCGGGGGGGCGACGGGTCTCCTACGAGCAGTACTTC
CDR3 protein: CASSQDPGGRRVSYEQYF
D gene: TRBD2
V gene: TRBV4-2
J gene: TRBJ2-7
clone size: -
CDR3 length: 18

CDR3 DNA: TGTGCCAGCGGGGACGGGGGGGCCTTCCAAGAGACCCAGTACTTC
CDR3 protein: CASGDGGAFQETQYF
D gene: TRBD2
V gene: TRBV6-5
J gene: TRBJ2-5
clone size: -
CDR3 length: 15

CDR3 DNA: TGCGCCAGCAGCCTCCGGGACAGGGCCTACGAGCAGTACTTC
CDR3 protein: CASSLRDRAYEQYF
D gene: TRBD1
V gene: TRBV5-1
J gene: TRBJ2-7
clone size: -
CDR3 length: 14

CDR3 DNA: TGTGCCAGCAGCTCTAAGATACGGAATAGAACGGCGGGGGGAGACAATGAGCAGTTCTTC
CDR3 protein: CASSSKIRNRTAGGDNEQFF
D gene: TRBD2
V gene: TRBV7-3
J gene: TRBJ2-1
clone size: -
CDR3 length: 20

CDR3 DNA: TGTGCTAGTGGTTTGGTACTTAACAGGGGGCAAGATCAGCCCCAGCATTTT
CDR3 protein: CASGLVLNRGQDQPQHF
D gene: TRBD1
V gene: TRBV12-5
J gene: TRBJ1-5
clone size: -
CDR3 length: 17

CDR3 DNA: TGTGCCAGCAGCCCCGCCGGGAGCAACGAGCAGTACTTC
CDR3 protein: CASSPAGSNEQYF
D gene: -
V gene: TRBV3-1/TRBV3-2
J gene: TRBJ2-7
clone size: -
CDR3 length: 13

CDR3 DNA: TGTGCCAGCAGGCAGGACAGGGCTCAGAACACTGAAGCTTTCTTT
CDR3 protein: CASRQDRAQNTEAFF
D gene: TRBD1
V gene: TRBV3-1/TRBV3-2
J gene: TRBJ1-1
clone size: -
CDR3 length: 15

CDR3 DNA: TGTGCCAGCAGGTACAGCACTGAAGCTTTCTTT
CDR3 protein: CASRYSTEAFF
D gene: -
V gene: TRBV12-3/TRBV12-4
J gene: TRBJ1-1
clone size: -
CDR3 length: 11

CDR3 DNA: TGCGCCAGCAGCTACGACAGGGGTCCTTACAATGAGCAGTTCTTC
CDR3 protein: CASSYDRGPYNEQFF
D gene: TRBD1
V gene: TRBV5-1
J gene: TRBJ2-1
clone size: -
CDR3 length: 15

CDR3 DNA: TGTGCCAGCAGCCAACAGGGGCAGAGTTCCACCGGGGAGCTGTTTTTT
CDR3 protein: CASSQQGQSSTGELFF
D gene: -
V gene: TRBV3-1/TRBV3-2
J gene: TRBJ2-2
clone size: once
CDR3 length: 16

CDR3 DNA: TGTGCCAGTAGTACCCTAACGGACAGGCCCGGGGAGCTGTTTTTT
CDR3 protein: CASSTLTDRPGELFF
D gene: TRBD1
V gene: TRBV19
J gene: TRBJ2-2
clone size: -
CDR3 length: 15

CDR3 DNA: TGTGCCAGCAGCTTGGGGAGCAGGGTTGGAGCTTTCTTT
CDR3 protein: CASSLGSRVGAFF
D gene: -
V gene: TRBV5-6
J gene: TRBJ1-1
clone size: -
CDR3 length: 13

CDR3 DNA: TGTGCCAGCAGCCGACGGGGGGGTGTCCACGAGCAGTACTTC
CDR3 protein: CASSRRGGVHEQYF
D gene: TRBD2
V gene: TRBV3-1/TRBV3-2
J gene: TRBJ2-7
clone size: -
CDR3 length: 14

CDR3 DNA: TGTGCCAGTGGCAGCTCCTACAATGAGCAGTTCTTC
CDR3 protein: CASGSSYNEQFF
D gene: -
V gene: TRBV19
J gene: TRBJ2-1
clone size: -
CDR3 length: 12

CDR3 DNA: TGTGCCAGCAGCCCTGGGACTAGCAGTTCAGATACGCAGTATTTT
CDR3 protein: CASSPGTSSSDTQYF
D gene: TRBD2
V gene: TRBV7-9
J gene: TRBJ2-3
clone size: -
CDR3 length: 15

CDR3 DNA: TGTGCCAGCTCACGGGACATCCAAGAGACCCAGTACTTC
CDR3 protein: CASSRDIQETQYF
D gene: -
V gene: TRBV18
J gene: TRBJ2-5
clone size: -
CDR3 length: 13

CDR3 DNA: TGTGCCAGCAGCTCCGATGGCCGGGGCGGGACAGGGGGGCGGTTTGGCTACACCTTC
CDR3 protein: CASSSDGRGGTGGRFGYTF
D gene: TRBD1
V gene: TRBV11-3
J gene: TRBJ1-2
clone size: -
CDR3 length: 19

CDR3 DNA: TGTGCCAGCAGTGAAGCCCCGGGAGGGGGCGGTAATCAGCCCCAGCATTTT
CDR3 protein: CASSEAPGGGGNQPQHF
D gene: TRBD1
V gene: TRBV6-1
J gene: TRBJ1-5
clone size: -
CDR3 length: 17

CDR3 DNA: TGTGCCAGCAGTCGAACTAGCGGGGGGGCATGGGATACGCAGTATTTT
CDR3 protein: CASSRTSGGAWDTQYF
D gene: TRBD2
V gene: TRBV25-1
J gene: TRBJ2-3
clone size: -
CDR3 length: 16

CDR3 DNA: TGTGCCAGCAGCTTCGAGACAGGGAGGGATACGCAGTATTTT
CDR3 protein: CASSFETGRDTQYF
D gene: -
V gene: TRBV11-1
J gene: TRBJ2-3
clone size: -
CDR3 length: 14

CDR3 DNA: TGTGCCAGCAGCTCCCGGGACACGATTGAAAAACTGTTTTTT
CDR3 protein: CASSSRDTIEKLFF
D gene: -
V gene: TRBV5-4
J gene: TRBJ1-4
clone size: -
CDR3 length: 14

CDR3 DNA: TGTGCCAGCAGTTTCAGTTACAATGAGCAGTTCTTC
CDR3 protein: CASSFSYNEQFF
D gene: -
V gene: TRBV12-3/TRBV12-4
J gene: TRBJ2-1
clone size: -
CDR3 length: 12

CDR3 DNA: TGTGCCAGCATGGAGGACACTGAAGCTTTCTTT
CDR3 protein: CASMEDTEAFF
D gene: -
V gene: TRBV2
J gene: TRBJ1-1
clone size: -
CDR3 length: 11

CDR3 DNA: TGTGCCAGCAGCCAAGCTTCCGGGTTGAATGAAAAACTGTTTTTT
CDR3 protein: CASSQASGLNEKLFF
D gene: -
V gene: TRBV3-1/TRBV3-2
J gene: TRBJ1-4
clone size: -
CDR3 length: 15

CDR3 DNA: TGCGCCAGCAGCCAGCCAGGGGGCAATCAGCCCCAGCATTTT
CDR3 protein: CASSQPGGNQPQHF
D gene: -
V gene: TRBV4-1
J gene: TRBJ1-5
clone size: -
CDR3 length: 14

CDR3 DNA: TGTGCCAGTAGTATAGGGGGAGAGGGGGCGACTGGCTACACCTTC
CDR3 protein: CASSIGGEGATGYTF
D gene: TRBD1
V gene: TRBV19
J gene: TRBJ1-2
clone size: -
CDR3 length: 15

CDR3 DNA: TGTGCCATCAGTAGCGGGGGCGGCGAGACCCAGTACTTC
CDR3 protein: CAISSGGGETQYF
D gene: TRBD2
V gene: TRBV10-3
J gene: TRBJ2-5
clone size: -
CDR3 length: 13

CDR3 DNA: TGTGCCAGCAGCCCCGTAGGGCAGGGAATGAACACTGAAGCTTTCTTT
CDR3 protein: CASSPVGQGMNTEAFF
D gene: -
V gene: TRBV7-9
J gene: TRBJ1-1
clone size: -
CDR3 length: 16

CDR3 DNA: TGTGCCAGCAGCTTAAAAGGGGACTCCTCTGGAAACACCATATATTTT
CDR3 protein: CASSLKGDSSGNTIYF
D gene: -
V gene: TRBV7-6
J gene: TRBJ1-3
clone size: -
CDR3 length: 16

CDR3 DNA: TGTGCCAGCAGCTTAGTGCACGGGAACACTGAAGCTTTCTTT
CDR3 protein: CASSLVHGNTEAFF
D gene: -
V gene: TRBV7-3
J gene: TRBJ1-1
clone size: few
CDR3 length: 14

CDR3 DNA: TGTGCCAGTAGGCCCTCAGGGGCAACTAATGAAAAACTGTTTTTT
CDR3 protein: CASRPSGATNEKLFF
D gene: -
V gene: TRBV19
J gene: TRBJ1-4
clone size: -
CDR3 length: 15

CDR3 DNA: TGTGCCAGCAGCCGGGCGGGGACCATAAATGAGCAGTTCTTC
CDR3 protein: CASSRAGTINEQFF
D gene: -
V gene: TRBV7-3
J gene: TRBJ2-1
clone size: -
CDR3 length: 14

CDR3 DNA: TGTGCCAGCAGCCTCTCAGACAGGGGGGGCAATCAGCCCCAGCATTTT
CDR3 protein: CASSLSDRGGNQPQHF
D gene: TRBD1
V gene: TRBV3-1/TRBV3-2
J gene: TRBJ1-5
clone size: -
CDR3 length: 16

CDR3 DNA: TGTGCCAGCAGCCCCGGTCATTCCCAGGGTTACGAGCAGTACTTC
CDR3 protein: CASSPGHSQGYEQYF
D gene: -
V gene: TRBV5-6
J gene: TRBJ2-7
clone size: few
CDR3 length: 15

CDR3 DNA: TGTGCCACCGGTGGAGGGGGGGACGGGGCCAACGTCCTGACTTTC
CDR3 protein: CATGGGGDGANVLTF
D gene: -
V gene: TRBV24-1
J gene: TRBJ2-6
clone size: -
CDR3 length: 15

CDR3 DNA: TGTGCCAGCAGCTCTCCAGGGATGGTAAATGACTACACCTTC
CDR3 protein: CASSSPGMVNDYTF
D gene: -
V gene: TRBV25-1
J gene: TRBJ1-2
clone size: -
CDR3 length: 14

CDR3 DNA: TGTGCCAGCAGTTTTAGCAGGGGTGGTAATGAGCAGTTCTTC
CDR3 protein: CASSFSRGGNEQFF
D gene: -
V gene: TRBV6-6
J gene: TRBJ2-1
clone size: -
CDR3 length: 14

CDR3 DNA: TGTGCCAGCAGCCAAGGCCCTGGACAGGGTTCCTACGAGCAGTACTTC
CDR3 protein: CASSQGPGQGSYEQYF
D gene: TRBD1
V gene: TRBV3-1/TRBV3-2
J gene: TRBJ2-7
clone size: -
CDR3 length: 16

CDR3 DNA: TGTGCCAGCAGCACCCGGGACACTGAAGCTTTCTTT
CDR3 protein: CASSTRDTEAFF
D gene: -
V gene: TRBV7-9
J gene: TRBJ1-1
clone size: -
CDR3 length: 12

CDR3 DNA: TGTGCCAGCAGCCGGGAAGGGACTAGCGTTCAAGCGCAGTATTTT
CDR3 protein: CASSREGTSVQAQYF
D gene: TRBD2
V gene: TRBV7-2
J gene: TRBJ2-3
clone size: -
CDR3 length: 15

CDR3 DNA: TGTGCCAGCTCACCGCTGATAGGAGGCGACACTGAAGCTTTCTTT
CDR3 protein: CASSPLIGGDTEAFF
D gene: -
V gene: TRBV18
J gene: TRBJ1-1
clone size: -
CDR3 length: 15

CDR3 DNA: TGCAGCGTAGCCGGGACAGGGGGCTCGGAGCAGTACTTC
CDR3 protein: CSVAGTGGSEQYF
D gene: TRBD1
V gene: TRBV29-1
J gene: TRBJ2-7
clone size: -
CDR3 length: 13

CDR3 DNA: TGTGCCAGTCGTCCGCTGACTCCCTACCAAGAGACCCAGTACTTC
CDR3 protein: CASRPLTPYQETQYF
D gene: -
V gene: TRBV19
J gene: TRBJ2-5
clone size: -
CDR3 length: 15

CDR3 DNA: TGTGCCAGCAGGCGCCGACAGGCCTACAATGAGCAGTTCTTC
CDR3 protein: CASRRRQAYNEQFF
D gene: -
V gene: TRBV5-6
J gene: TRBJ2-1
clone size: -
CDR3 length: 14

CDR3 DNA: TGCAGTGCTAGTGAACCTCAGGGGCCCAGGGGGAACACCATATATTTT
CDR3 protein: CSASEPQGPRGNTIYF
D gene: TRBD1
V gene: TRBV20-1
J gene: TRBJ1-3
clone size: -
CDR3 length: 16

CDR3 DNA: TGTGCCAGCAGACCCGGACAGGGGCACAACGAGCAGTACTTC
CDR3 protein: CASRPGQGHNEQYF
D gene: TRBD1
V gene: TRBV5-5
J gene: TRBJ2-7
clone size: once
CDR3 length: 14

CDR3 DNA: TGTGCCAGTAGTATAGATTCGCAAGGAGGTAACTACACCTTC
CDR3 protein: CASSIDSQGGNYTF
D gene: -
V gene: TRBV19
J gene: TRBJ1-2
clone size: few
CDR3 length: 14